This T cell receptor (beta chain) was captured by sequencing in a study of blood T cell repertoires in COVID-19. Study overall: The cDNA or gDNA used as material had been derived from T cells, B-cell-depleted T cells, or PBMCs.

Seattle patient enrollment occurred during active infection, with longitudinal follow-up thereafter. Germline-derived CDR1 and CDR2 are MDHEN and SYDVKM. V dropped 5 bases and J dropped 0 bases, with 11 bases sitting between them. The CDR3 is 15 residues long. Per the original data handling: Using reference gene primer amplification, nucleated cell counts were estimated. Libraries were prepared by immunoSEQ multiplex PCR; TCRdb keeps only in-frame clonotypes and omits some of them. Clonal size and the V and J genes are those of that table, whereas D and trimming came from the DNA. Among about 250,000 clones listed, around 88% were seen once. This clone showed up many times.

V and J are TRBV28 and TRBJ1-5; D uncertain. The clonotype comes from a woman aged 30 to 39 with COVID-19, enrolled during active disease. Source material: peripheral blood. CDR3 coding DNA: TGTGCCAGCAGTAAACAGAGATATAGCAATCAGCCCCAGCATTTT. Residues: CASSKQRYSNQPQHF.